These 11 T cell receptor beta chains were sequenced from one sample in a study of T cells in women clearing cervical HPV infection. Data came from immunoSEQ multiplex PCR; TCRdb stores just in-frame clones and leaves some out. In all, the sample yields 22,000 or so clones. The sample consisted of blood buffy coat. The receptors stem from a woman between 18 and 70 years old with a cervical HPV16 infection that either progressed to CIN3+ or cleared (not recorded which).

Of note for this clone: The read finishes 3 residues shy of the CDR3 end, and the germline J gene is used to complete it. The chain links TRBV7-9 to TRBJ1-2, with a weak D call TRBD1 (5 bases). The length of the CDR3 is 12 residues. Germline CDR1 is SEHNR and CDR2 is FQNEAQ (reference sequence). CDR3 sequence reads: CASSLRQGGYTF. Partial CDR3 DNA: TGTGCCAGCAGCTTAAGGCAGGGTGGA.

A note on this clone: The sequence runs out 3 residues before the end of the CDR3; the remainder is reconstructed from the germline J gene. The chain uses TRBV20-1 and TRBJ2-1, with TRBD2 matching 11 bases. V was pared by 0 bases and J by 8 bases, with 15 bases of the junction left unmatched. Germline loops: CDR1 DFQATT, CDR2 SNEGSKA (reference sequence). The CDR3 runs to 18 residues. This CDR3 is CSAREFGLAGGRSDEQFF. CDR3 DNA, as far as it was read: TGCAGTGCTAGAGAATTTGGCCTAGCGGGAGGTCGAAGCGATGAG.

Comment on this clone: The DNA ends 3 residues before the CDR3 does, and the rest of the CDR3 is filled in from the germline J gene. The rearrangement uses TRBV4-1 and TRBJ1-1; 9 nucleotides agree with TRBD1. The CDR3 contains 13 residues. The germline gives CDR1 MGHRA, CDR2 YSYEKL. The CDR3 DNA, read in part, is TGCGCCAGCAGCCCGGGACAGGGTAGAGAG. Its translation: CASSPGQGRE. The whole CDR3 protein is CASSPGQGREAFF.

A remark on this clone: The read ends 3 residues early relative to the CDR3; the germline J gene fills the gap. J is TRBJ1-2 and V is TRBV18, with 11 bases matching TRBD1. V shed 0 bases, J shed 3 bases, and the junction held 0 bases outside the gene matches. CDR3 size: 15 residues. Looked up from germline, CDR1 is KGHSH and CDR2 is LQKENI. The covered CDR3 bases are TGTGCCAGCTCACCACCGGGACAGGGGGACTATGGC. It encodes CASSPPGQGDYG. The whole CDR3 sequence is CASSPPGQGDYGYTF.

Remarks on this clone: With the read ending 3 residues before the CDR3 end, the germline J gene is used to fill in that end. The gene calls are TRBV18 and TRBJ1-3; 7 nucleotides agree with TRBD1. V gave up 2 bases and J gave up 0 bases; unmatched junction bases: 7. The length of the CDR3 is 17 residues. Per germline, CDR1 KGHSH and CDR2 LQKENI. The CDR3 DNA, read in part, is TGTGCCAGCTCACCATCTCTGACAGGGAACTCTGGAAACACC. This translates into CASSPSLTGNSGNT. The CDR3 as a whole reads CASSPSLTGNSGNTIYF.

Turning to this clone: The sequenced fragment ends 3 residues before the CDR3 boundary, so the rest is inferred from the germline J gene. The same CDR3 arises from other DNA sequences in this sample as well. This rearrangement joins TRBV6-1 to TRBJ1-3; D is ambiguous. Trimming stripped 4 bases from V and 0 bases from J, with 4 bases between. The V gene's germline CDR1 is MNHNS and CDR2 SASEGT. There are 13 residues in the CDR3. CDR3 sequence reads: CASSVDSGNTIYF. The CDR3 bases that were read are TGTGCCAGCAGTGTAGACTCTGGAAACACC.

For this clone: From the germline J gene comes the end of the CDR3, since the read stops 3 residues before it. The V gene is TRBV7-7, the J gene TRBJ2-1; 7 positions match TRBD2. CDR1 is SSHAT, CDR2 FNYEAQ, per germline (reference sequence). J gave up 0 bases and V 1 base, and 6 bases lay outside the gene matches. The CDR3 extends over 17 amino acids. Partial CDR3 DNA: TGTGCCAGCAGCTTAGAGTGGCGCGGGAGCTCCTACAATGAG. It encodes CASSLEWRGSSYNE. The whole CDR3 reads CASSLEWRGSSYNEQFF.

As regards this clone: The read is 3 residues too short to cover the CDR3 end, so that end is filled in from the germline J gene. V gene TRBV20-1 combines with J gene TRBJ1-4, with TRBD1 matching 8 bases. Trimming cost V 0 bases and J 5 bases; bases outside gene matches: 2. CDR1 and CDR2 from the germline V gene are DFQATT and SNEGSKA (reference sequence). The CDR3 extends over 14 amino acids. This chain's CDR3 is CSARDNRGNEKLFF. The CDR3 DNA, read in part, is TGCAGTGCTAGAGATAACAGGGGGAATGAAAAA.

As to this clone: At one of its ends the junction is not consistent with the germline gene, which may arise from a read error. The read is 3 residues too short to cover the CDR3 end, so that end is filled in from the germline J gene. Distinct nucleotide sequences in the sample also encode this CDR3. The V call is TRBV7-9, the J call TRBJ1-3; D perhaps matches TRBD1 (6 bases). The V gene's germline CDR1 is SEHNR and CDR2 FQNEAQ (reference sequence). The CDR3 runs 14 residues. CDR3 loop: CASSFEGVLNTIYF. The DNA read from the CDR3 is TGTGCCAGCAGCTTTGAGGGGGTACTAAACACA.

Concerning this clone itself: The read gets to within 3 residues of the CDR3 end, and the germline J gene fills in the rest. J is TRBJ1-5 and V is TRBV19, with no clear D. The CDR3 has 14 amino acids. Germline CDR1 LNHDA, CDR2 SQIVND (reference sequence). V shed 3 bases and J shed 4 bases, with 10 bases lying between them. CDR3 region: CASSIDSQNQPQHF. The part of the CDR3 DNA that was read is TGTGCCAGTAGTATTGACTCCCAGAATCAGCCC.

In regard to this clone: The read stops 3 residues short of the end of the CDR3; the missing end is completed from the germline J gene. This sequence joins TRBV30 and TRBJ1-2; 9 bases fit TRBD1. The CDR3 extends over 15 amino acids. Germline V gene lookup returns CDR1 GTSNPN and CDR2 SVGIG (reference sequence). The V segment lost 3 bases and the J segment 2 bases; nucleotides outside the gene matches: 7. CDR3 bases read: TGTGCCTGGAGACCCGGGACAGGGAAGAACTATGGC. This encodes CAWRPGTGKNYG. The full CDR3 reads CAWRPGTGKNYGYTF.